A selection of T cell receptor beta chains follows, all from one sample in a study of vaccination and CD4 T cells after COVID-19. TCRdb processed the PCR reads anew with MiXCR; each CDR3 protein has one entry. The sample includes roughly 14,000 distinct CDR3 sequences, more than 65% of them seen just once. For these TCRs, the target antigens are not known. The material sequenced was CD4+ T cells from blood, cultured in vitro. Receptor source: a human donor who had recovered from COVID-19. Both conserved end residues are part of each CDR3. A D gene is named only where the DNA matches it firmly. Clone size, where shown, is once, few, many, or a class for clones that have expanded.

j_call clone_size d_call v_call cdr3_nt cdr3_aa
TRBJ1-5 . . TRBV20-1 TGCAGTGCCAACCCAGGGAGTAGCAATCAGCCCCAGCATTTT CSANPGSSNQPQHF
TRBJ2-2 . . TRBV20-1 TGCAGTGCTAGAGACCCTCTTGACTCCCGCTTGAACACCGGGGAGCTGTTTTTT CSARDPLDSRLNTGELFF
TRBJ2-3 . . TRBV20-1 TGCAGTGCTAGAAAGGACACAGATACGCAGTATTTT CSARKDTDTQYF
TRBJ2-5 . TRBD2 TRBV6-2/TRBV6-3 TGTGCCAGCAGCTCCACCCCAGCGGGGGGGGAGACCCAGTACTTC CASSSTPAGGETQYF
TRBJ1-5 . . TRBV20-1 TGCAGAGGGGGGCAGGGGACTAACAATAGCAATCAGCCCCAGCATTTT CRGGQGTNNSNQPQHF
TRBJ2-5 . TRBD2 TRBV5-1 TGCGCCAGCAGCTTGTACCCGGCTAGCGGGGGAGAGACCCAGTACTTC CASSLYPASGGETQYF
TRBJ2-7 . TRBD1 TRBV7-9 TGTGCCAGCAGCGCGAGACAGGGCTTCTACGAGCAGTACTTC CASSARQGFYEQYF
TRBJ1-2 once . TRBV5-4 TGTGCCAGCAGCCCACCGGGACATACTGGCTACACCTTC CASSPPGHTGYTF
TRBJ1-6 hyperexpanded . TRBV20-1 TGCAGTGTCAGGTTGAGGTCCTATAATTCACCCCTCCACTTT CSVRLRSYNSPLHF
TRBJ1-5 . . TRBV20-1 TGCAGTTGGCGAGGGCTGAGCAATCAGCCCCAGCATTTT CSWRGLSNQPQHF
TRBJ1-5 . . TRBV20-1 TGCAGTGCTAGGGGGGTAGGGAGCAATCAGCCCCAGCATTTT CSARGVGSNQPQHF
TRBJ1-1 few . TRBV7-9 TGTGCCAGCAGCCTCGACAGGCGCCTGAACACTGAAGCTTTCTTT CASSLDRRLNTEAFF
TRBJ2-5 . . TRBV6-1 TGTGCCAGCAGTGAAGGGGCGACCCGAACCCAGTACTTC CASSEGATRTQYF
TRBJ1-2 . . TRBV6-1 TGTGCCAGCAGATCACCGGTCGTCTATGGCTACACCTTC CASRSPVVYGYTF
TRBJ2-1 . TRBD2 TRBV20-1 TGCAGTGCTACGAGCGGGAGGGCCCCCAATGAGCAGTTCTTC CSATSGRAPNEQFF
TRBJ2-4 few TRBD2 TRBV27 TGTGCCAGCGGACTTAGCGGGAGAGGGAGCATTCAGTACTTC CASGLSGRGSIQYF
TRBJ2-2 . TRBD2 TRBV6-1 TGTGCCAGCAGGGGACTAGCGGGGTCCGAGGGGGAGCTGTTTTTT CASRGLAGSEGELFF
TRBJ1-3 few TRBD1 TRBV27 TGTGCCAGCAGTTTATCTGGGACAGGGGCCAGAAACACCATATATTTT CASSLSGTGARNTIYF
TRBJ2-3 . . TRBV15 TGTGCCACCCGGTCACGGGGCAGTTTCACAGATACGCAGTATTTT CATRSRGSFTDTQYF
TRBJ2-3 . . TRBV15 TGTGCCACCAGCAGAGGACAGAACACAGATACGCAGTATTTT CATSRGQNTDTQYF
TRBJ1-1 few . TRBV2 TGTGCCAGCACAATACGTGAAGGTTTCACTGAAGCTTTCTTT CASTIREGFTEAFF
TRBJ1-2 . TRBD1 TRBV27 TGTGCCAGCAGGAGAACAGGGGCTGGCTACACCTTC CASRRTGAGYTF
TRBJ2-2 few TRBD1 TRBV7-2 TGTGCCAGCAGCTTACAAACCAGGGGGTACACCGGGGAGCTGTTTTTT CASSLQTRGYTGELFF
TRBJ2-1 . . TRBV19 TGTGCCAGCAAGAGCGGCAACTCCTACAATGAGCAGTTCTTC CASKSGNSYNEQFF
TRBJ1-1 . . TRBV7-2 TGTGCCAGCAGCCAAGAGGGATACACTGAAGCTTTCTTT CASSQEGYTEAFF
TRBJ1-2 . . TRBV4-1 TGCGCCAGCAGCCTAGGGGGGGGCCATAACTATGGCTACACCTTC CASSLGGGHNYGYTF
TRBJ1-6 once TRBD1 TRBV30 TGTGCCTGGAGTGGGACAGGGGGAAATTCACCCCTCCACTTT CAWSGTGGNSPLHF
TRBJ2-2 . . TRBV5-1 TGCGCCAGCAGCTTGGAATCCACCGGGGAGCTGTTTTTT CASSLESTGELFF
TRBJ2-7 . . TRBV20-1 TGCAGTGCTTTAGACCCAAATAAGGACTACGAGCAGTACTTC CSALDPNKDYEQYF
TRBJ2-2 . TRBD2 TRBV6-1 TGTGCCAGCACCAGGACTAGCGGTGATTACACCGGGGAGCTGTTTTTT CASTRTSGDYTGELFF
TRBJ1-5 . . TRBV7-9 TGTGCCAGCAGCTTATCTTCGAACCCCAATCAGCCCCAGCATTTT CASSLSSNPNQPQHF
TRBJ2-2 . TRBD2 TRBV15 TGTGCCACCAATCCGGGACTAGCTATTCTAACCGGGGAGCTGTTTTTT CATNPGLAILTGELFF
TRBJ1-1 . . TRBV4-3 TGCGCCAGCAGCCAAGGGAATCCCTGGGGGGGCATGAACACTGAAGCTTTCTTT CASSQGNPWGGMNTEAFF
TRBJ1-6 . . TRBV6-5 TGTGCCAGCAGTTACGAGGGGTTAAATTCACCCCTCCACTTT CASSYEGLNSPLHF
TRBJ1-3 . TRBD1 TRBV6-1 TGTGCCAGCAGAGCGTATACAGGGGGCGGAAACACCATATATTTT CASRAYTGGGNTIYF
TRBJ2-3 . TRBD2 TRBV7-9 TGTGCCAGCAGGTTCCCCCTGCGGGAGGAGATAGGGAATACGCAGTATTTT CASRFPLREEIGNTQYF
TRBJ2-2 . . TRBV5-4 TGTGCCAGCAGCTATACCACCGGGGAGCTGTTTTTT CASSYTTGELFF
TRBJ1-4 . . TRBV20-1 TGCAGTGCTAGTGGAGACACTAATGAAAAACTGTTTTTT CSASGDTNEKLFF
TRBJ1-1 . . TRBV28 TGTGCCAGCAGTTTAGTAGGGGCCCTTGAAGCTTTCTTT CASSLVGALEAFF
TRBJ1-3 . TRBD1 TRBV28 TGTGCCAGCAGCCGTACAGGGGCGAAAGGTCCATCTGGAAACACCATATATTTT CASSRTGAKGPSGNTIYF
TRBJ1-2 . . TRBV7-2 TGTGCCAGCAGCCCATCCGTGACGGGAATCTATGGCTACACCTTC CASSPSVTGIYGYTF
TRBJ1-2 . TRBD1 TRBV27 TGTGCCAGCAGTTTAAGGGGGCCAGAGGGCTACACCTTC CASSLRGPEGYTF
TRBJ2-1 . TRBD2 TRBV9 TGTGCCAGCAGCCACCGGGGGGGGCTGACCTACAATGAGCAGTTCTTC CASSHRGGLTYNEQFF
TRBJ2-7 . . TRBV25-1 TGTGCCAGCAGTGAAGTCGGAAGGGGCCACGAGCAGTACTTC CASSEVGRGHEQYF
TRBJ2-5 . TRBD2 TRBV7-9 TGTGCCAGCAGTCCGAGCGGGAGATTGGGTGAGACCCAGTACTTC CASSPSGRLGETQYF
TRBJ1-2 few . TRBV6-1 TGTGCCAGCAGGGTGACAGCTAACTATGGCTACACCTTC CASRVTANYGYTF